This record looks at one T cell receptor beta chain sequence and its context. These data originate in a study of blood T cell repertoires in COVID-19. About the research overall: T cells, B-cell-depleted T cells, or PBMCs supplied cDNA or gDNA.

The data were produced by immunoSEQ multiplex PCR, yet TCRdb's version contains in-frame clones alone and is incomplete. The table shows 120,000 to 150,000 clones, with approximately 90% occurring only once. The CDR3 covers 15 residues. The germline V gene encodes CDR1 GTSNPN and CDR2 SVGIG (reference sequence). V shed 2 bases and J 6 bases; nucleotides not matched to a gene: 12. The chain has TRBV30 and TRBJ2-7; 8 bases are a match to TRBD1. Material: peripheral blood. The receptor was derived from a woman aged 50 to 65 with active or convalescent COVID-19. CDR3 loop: CAWSPPDRDWVEQYF. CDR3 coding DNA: TGTGCCTGGAGTCCCCCGGACAGGGATTGGGTCGAGCAGTACTTC.